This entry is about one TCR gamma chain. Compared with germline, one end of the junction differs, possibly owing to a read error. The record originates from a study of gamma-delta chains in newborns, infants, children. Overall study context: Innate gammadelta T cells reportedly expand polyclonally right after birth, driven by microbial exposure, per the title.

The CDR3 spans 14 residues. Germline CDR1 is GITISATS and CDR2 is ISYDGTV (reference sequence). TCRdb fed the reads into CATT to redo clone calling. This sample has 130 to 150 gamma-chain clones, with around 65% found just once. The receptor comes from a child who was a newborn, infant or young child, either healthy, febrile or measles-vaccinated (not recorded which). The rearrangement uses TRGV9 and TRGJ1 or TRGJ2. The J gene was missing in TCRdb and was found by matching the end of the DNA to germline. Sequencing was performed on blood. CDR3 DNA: TGTGCCTTGCGGGAGAGGATTGATTATTATAAGAAACTCTTT. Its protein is CALRERIDYYKKLF.